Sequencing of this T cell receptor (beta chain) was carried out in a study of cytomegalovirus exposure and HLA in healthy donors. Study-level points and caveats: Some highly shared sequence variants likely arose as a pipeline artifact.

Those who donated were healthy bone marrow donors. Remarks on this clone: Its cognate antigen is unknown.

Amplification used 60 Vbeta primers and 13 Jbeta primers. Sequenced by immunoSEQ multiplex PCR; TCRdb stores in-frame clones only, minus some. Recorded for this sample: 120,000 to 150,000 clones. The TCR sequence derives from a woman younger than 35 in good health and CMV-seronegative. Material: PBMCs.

The CDR3 DNA is TGTGCCAGCAGCGCCTGGACAGGGGGCCGGAATGAGCAGTTCTTC. Encoded protein: CASSAWTGGRNEQFF. The genes are TRBV6-5 and TRBJ2-1; 11 nucleotides line up with TRBD1. The CDR3 is made up of 15 amino acids. The germline V gene has CDR1 MNHEY and CDR2 SVGAGI. Trimming cost V 6 bases and J 7 bases; bases outside gene matches: 8.